The rows below give T cell receptor beta chains drawn from one sample of a study of chemoradiotherapy in HPV16-positive cancers. The table came from immunoSEQ multiplex PCR; TCRdb's copy has only in-frame clones and leaves some out. The repertoire holds roughly 20,000 clones, with about four fifths as singletons. The sequencing used blood, collected from a patient who underwent chemoradiotherapy. The origin of the receptors is a human donor with HPV-associated anogenital cancer. Each CDR3 is given with its conserved first and last residue. D genes are given only for firm matches. Clone size, where shown, is once, few, many, or a class for clones that have expanded.

v_gene	j_gene	abundance	d_gene	CDR3aa	CDR3nt
TRBV18	TRBJ1-4	-	TRBD1	CASSPGQGSEKLFF	TGTGCCAGCTCACCAGGACAGGGGAGTGAAAAACTGTTTTTT
TRBV15	TRBJ1-1	-	TRBD1	CATSGVNRGGGSFF	TGTGCCACCAGCGGGGTAAACAGGGGTGGAGGGTCTTTCTTT
TRBV2	TRBJ1-1	-	-	CASRTRGGSNTEAFF	TGTGCCAGCAGGACCCGAGGGGGTTCGAACACTGAAGCTTTCTTT
TRBV6-5	TRBJ1-6	few	-	CASRQGNSYNSPLHF	TGTGCCAGCAGACAGGGAAACTCCTATAATTCACCCCTCCACTTT
TRBV5-8	TRBJ2-1	-	TRBD1	CASSALQGAHPQFF	TGTGCCAGCAGCGCACTACAGGGGGCGCATCCCCAGTTCTTC
TRBV11-2	TRBJ2-6	-	-	CASSSHGRSSGANVLTF	TGTGCCAGCAGCTCCCATGGGCGTTCCTCTGGGGCCAACGTCCTGACTTTC
TRBV28	TRBJ1-6	-	-	CASSPTRLLPNSPLHF	TGTGCCAGCAGCCCCACTCGACTACTTCCTAATTCACCCCTCCACTTT
TRBV10-1	TRBJ2-7	-	-	CARGDSYEQYF	TGCGCCCGAGGAGATAGTTACGAGCAGTACTTC
TRBV5-1	TRBJ1-2	-	-	CASSLAAGLGYGYTF	TGCGCCAGCAGCTTGGCGGCGGGACTTGGGTATGGCTACACCTTC
TRBV7-2	TRBJ1-2	-	TRBD1	CASSLGTGANGYTF	TGTGCCAGCAGCTTGGGGACAGGGGCAAATGGCTACACCTTC
TRBV19	TRBJ2-5	-	TRBD2	CASRERGGIETQYF	TGTGCCAGTAGGGAGCGGGGGGGTATTGAGACCCAGTACTTC
TRBV5-1	TRBJ2-7	-	TRBD1	CASSLGGQEAYEQYF	TGCGCCAGCAGCTTGGGGGGACAGGAGGCTTACGAGCAGTACTTC
TRBV19	TRBJ1-1	once	-	CASSMGGADFGAHTEAFF	TGTGCCAGTAGTATGGGGGGCGCTGACTTTGGGGCCCACACTGAAGCTTTCTTT
TRBV6-1	TRBJ1-5	-	-	CASSEASNTYQPQHF	TGTGCCAGCAGTGAAGCGAGCAACACGTATCAGCCCCAGCATTTT
TRBV7-9	TRBJ2-3	-	-	CASSLGQGIFTDTQYF	TGTGCCAGCAGCTTAGGGCAGGGGATTTTTACAGATACGCAGTATTTT
TRBV10-2	TRBJ2-5	-	-	CASSETVGETQYF	TGCGCCAGCAGTGAAACGGTGGGAGAGACCCAGTACTTC
TRBV5-8	TRBJ2-1	once	-	CASSLDGQFYNEQFF	TGTGCCAGCAGCTTGGATGGGCAGTTCTACAATGAGCAGTTCTTC
TRBV4-1	TRBJ1-4	-	-	CASSQDTFNEKLFF	TGCGCCAGCAGCCAAGATACCTTTAATGAAAAACTGTTTTTT
TRBV7-8	TRBJ2-7	few	-	CASSLGGISYEQYF	TGTGCCAGCAGCTTAGGGGGGATCTCCTACGAGCAGTACTTC
TRBV6-5	TRBJ1-5	-	-	CASSYGHSNQPQHF	TGTGCCAGCAGTTATGGCCATAGCAATCAGCCCCAGCATTTT
TRBV7-8	TRBJ2-2	-	TRBD1	CASSSPSDRANTGELFF	TGTGCCAGCAGCTCCCCGTCGGACAGGGCAAACACCGGGGAGCTGTTTTTT
TRBV28	TRBJ1-2	-	-	CASRPPGLIYGYTF	TGTGCCAGCAGGCCTCCGGGACTGATCTATGGCTACACCTTC
TRBV6-1	TRBJ1-2	-	-	CASTLGNDEYGYTF	TGTGCCAGCACCTTAGGGAACGATGAATATGGCTACACCTTC
TRBV6-5	TRBJ2-6	-	-	CASSWGPSSGANVLTF	TGTGCCAGCAGTTGGGGGCCTAGCTCTGGGGCCAACGTCCTGACTTTC
TRBV19	TRBJ2-1	-	-	CASAWSNSYNEQFF	TGTGCCAGTGCCTGGTCGAACTCCTACAATGAGCAGTTCTTC
TRBV27	TRBJ1-4	-	-	CASSLSTAGKRNEKLFF	TGTGCCAGCAGTTTATCTACCGCGGGGAAAAGGAATGAAAAACTGTTTTTT
TRBV13	TRBJ2-7	once	-	CASSLQVQYEQYF	TGTGCCAGCAGCTTACAGGTTCAGTACGAGCAGTACTTC
TRBV10-3	TRBJ1-5	-	-	CAIGPRQPQHF	TGTGCCATCGGTCCACGTCAGCCCCAGCATTTT
TRBV4-2	TRBJ2-7	once	-	CASSQESVAREQYF	TGTGCCAGCAGCCAAGAAAGCGTAGCGCGGGAGCAGTACTTC
TRBV7-9	TRBJ1-2	-	-	CASSAYTGTTDGYTF	TGTGCCAGCAGCGCTTATACCGGGACCACCGATGGCTACACCTTC
TRBV6-1	TRBJ2-7	once	-	CASSEGQLYEQYF	TGTGCCAGCAGTGAAGGTCAGTTGTACGAGCAGTACTTC
TRBV11-2	TRBJ2-5	-	TRBD1	CASSVGQGYTQYF	TGTGCCAGCAGCGTGGGACAGGGTTATACCCAGTACTTC
TRBV9	TRBJ1-4	once	-	CASSVAPHEKLFF	TGTGCCAGCAGCGTAGCCCCCCATGAAAAACTGTTTTTT
TRBV5-4	TRBJ2-3	-	-	CASSFNLGSTDTQYF	TGTGCCAGCAGCTTTAATCTGGGAAGCACAGATACGCAGTATTTT
TRBV7-2	TRBJ1-2	-	TRBD1	CASSLRGTGDGYTF	TGTGCCAGCAGCTTGCGCGGGACAGGGGATGGCTACACCTTC
TRBV19	TRBJ2-2	-	-	CASSILSYTGELFF	TGTGCCAGTAGTATTCTCTCCTACACAGGGGAGCTGTTTTTT
TRBV21-1	TRBJ1-5	-	-	CASTATRGRGVEDQPQHF	TGTGCCAGCACCGCAACTAGGGGGCGCGGGGTTGAGGATCAGCCCCAGCATTTT